These T cell receptor beta chains were read from a single sample in a study of OX40 agonist ivuxolimab in advanced cancers. TCRdb keeps only in-frame clones here, not all; method: immunoSEQ multiplex PCR. The sample contains roughly 48,000 clones, around 89% of which appear only once. The source was CD4+ or CD8+ T cells sorted from blood, collected in a trial of the OX40 agonist ivuxolimab. These receptors originate from an adult with an advanced solid tumor such as melanoma, head and neck, liver or kidney cancer. Each CDR3 is given with its conserved first and last residue. D genes are given only for firm matches. Clone size is not always given. Where it is, it says once, few, many or a class for expanded clones.

abundance | d_gene | j_gene | len | v_gene | CDR3nt | CDR3aa
NA | NA | TRBJ2-3 | 14 | TRBV5-6 | TGTGCCAGCAGCTTGGGGGGAAATACAGATACGCAGTATTTT | CASSLGGNTDTQYF
once | TRBD1 | TRBJ2-7 | 15 | TRBV19 | TGTGCCAGTAGTATCTCCGGTTACAGGGGTCACGAGCAGTACTTC | CASSISGYRGHEQYF
NA | NA | TRBJ1-1 | 17 | TRBV11-1 | TGTGCCAGCAGCTTAGTGGGGGAGCTCGGGGAAGGCACTGAAGCTTTCTTT | CASSLVGELGEGTEAFF
NA | NA | TRBJ2-2 | 14 | TRBV7-6 | TGTGCCAGCAGCTTAGCAGGGGCGACCGGGGAGCTGTTTTTT | CASSLAGATGELFF
NA | NA | TRBJ2-7 | 14 | TRBV6-5 | TGTGCCAGCAGTTACGGGGGCGTCTACTACGAGCAGTACTTC | CASSYGGVYYEQYF
NA | NA | TRBJ1-1 | 14 | TRBV6-6 | TGTGCCAGCAGTTTTTCCAGCGGGACAAGTGAAGCTTTCTTT | CASSFSSGTSEAFF
NA | NA | TRBJ2-1 | 15 | TRBV6-1 | TGTGCCAGCACCCTCTTGACTAGTTCCTACAATGAGCAGTTCTTC | CASTLLTSSYNEQFF
NA | TRBD1 | TRBJ2-7 | 13 | TRBV29-1 | TGCAGCGTAAAGAGACAGGGATCCTACGAGCAGTACTTC | CSVKRQGSYEQYF
NA | NA | TRBJ1-1 | 12 | TRBV5-1 | TGCGCCAGCCGGACCGAAAACACTGAAGCTTTCTTT | CASRTENTEAFF
NA | TRBD2 | TRBJ2-5 | 18 | TRBV7-8 | TGTGCCAGCAGCTTTCCCCCGCGGGGGGGACCAAAAAAAGAGACCCAGTACTTC | CASSFPPRGGPKKETQYF
NA | NA | TRBJ1-2 | 13 | TRBV27 | TGTGCCAGCAGTTGGGCAGCCAACTATGGCTACACCTTC | CASSWAANYGYTF
NA | NA | TRBJ2-1 | 16 | TRBV6-1 | TGTGCCAGCAGTGAAAGTCAGTGGAGCTCCTACAATGAGCAGTTCTTC | CASSESQWSSYNEQFF
NA | NA | TRBJ2-7 | 12 | TRBV7-9 | TGTGCCAGCAGCCCAGGGACCTACGAGCAGTACTTC | CASSPGTYEQYF
NA | TRBD2 | TRBJ2-7 | 14 | TRBV27 | TGTGCCAGCAGTTTGGGGACTAGCGTTTACGAGCAGTACTTC | CASSLGTSVYEQYF
NA | NA | TRBJ1-2 | 16 | TRBV13 | TGTGCCAGCAGCTTAGGCTTGGGATCCCCCAACTATGGCTACACCTTC | CASSLGLGSPNYGYTF
NA | TRBD1 | TRBJ2-1 | 14 | TRBV7-9 | TGTGCCAGCAGCCTACCGGACAGGGACAATGAGCAGTTCTTC | CASSLPDRDNEQFF
NA | NA | TRBJ1-2 | 13 | TRBV19 | TGTGCCAGTAGTACGGACACCTCCTATGGCTACACCTTC | CASSTDTSYGYTF
NA | TRBD1 | TRBJ2-7 | 14 | TRBV7-9 | TGTGCCAGCAGTGAGACAGGGGGCAGGTACGAGCAGTACTTC | CASSETGGRYEQYF
NA | TRBD1 | TRBJ2-5 | 16 | TRBV4-2 | TGTGCCAGCAGCGTTCGACAGGGGGCGTATCAAGAGACCCAGTACTTC | CASSVRQGAYQETQYF
few | NA | TRBJ1-5 | 13 | TRBV6-5 | TGTGCCAGCAGTGTGGATGGTTTTCAGCCCCAGCATTTT | CASSVDGFQPQHF
NA | NA | TRBJ2-7 | 16 | TRBV6-1 | TGTGCCAGCAGTGCTCCCGGCGGGACCAGCCCCTTCGAGCAGTACTTC | CASSAPGGTSPFEQYF
NA | TRBD1 | TRBJ1-3 | 17 | TRBV19 | TGTGCCAGTAGCCGAAGTCCCGGGACAGGGACTGGAAACACCATATATTTT | CASSRSPGTGTGNTIYF
NA | TRBD1 | TRBJ1-1 | 12 | TRBV19 | TGTGCCAGTATAGCAGGGGGCGCGCAGGCTTTCTTT | CASIAGGAQAFF
NA | TRBD2 | TRBJ2-2 | 16 | TRBV13 | TGTGCCAGCAGCCTGACAGTAGCGGGGAACACCGGGGAGCTGTTTTTT | CASSLTVAGNTGELFF
NA | NA | TRBJ2-5 | 12 | TRBV19 | TGTGCCAGTAGTCCGCAAGGAGAGACCCAGTACTTC | CASSPQGETQYF
NA | TRBD2 | TRBJ2-7 | 19 | TRBV7-9 | TGTGCCAGCAGTACCCACCTTTTTCGACTAGCGGGTCTACCCTACGAGCAGTACTTC | CASSTHLFRLAGLPYEQYF